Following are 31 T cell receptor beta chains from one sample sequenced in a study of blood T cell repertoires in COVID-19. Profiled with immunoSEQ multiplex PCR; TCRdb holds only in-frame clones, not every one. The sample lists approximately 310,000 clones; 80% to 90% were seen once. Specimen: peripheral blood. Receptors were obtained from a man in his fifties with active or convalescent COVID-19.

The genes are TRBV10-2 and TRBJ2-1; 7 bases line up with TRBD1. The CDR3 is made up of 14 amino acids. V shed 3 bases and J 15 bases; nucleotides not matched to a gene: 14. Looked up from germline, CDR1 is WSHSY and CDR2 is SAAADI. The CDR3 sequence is CASSDQGVAQRLFF. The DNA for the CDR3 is TGCGCCAGCAGTGACCAGGGGGTCGCTCAACGGCTGTTCTTC.

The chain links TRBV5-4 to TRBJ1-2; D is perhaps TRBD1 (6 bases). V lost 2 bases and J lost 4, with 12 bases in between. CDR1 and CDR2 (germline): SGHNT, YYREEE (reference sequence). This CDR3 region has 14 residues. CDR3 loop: CASSFGTSVYGYTF. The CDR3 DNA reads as TGTGCCAGCAGCTTTGGGACATCCGTCTATGGCTACACCTTC.

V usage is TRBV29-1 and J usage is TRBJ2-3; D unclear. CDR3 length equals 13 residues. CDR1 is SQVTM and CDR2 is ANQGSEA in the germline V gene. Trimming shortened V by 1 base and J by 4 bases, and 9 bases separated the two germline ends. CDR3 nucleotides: TGCAGCGTTGAAGGCGGTGCTTCAGATACGCAGTATTTT. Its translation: CSVEGGASDTQYF.

The CDR3 sequence is CASSVGGQGRTEAFF. The CDR3 DNA sequence: TGTGCCAGCAGCGTAGGAGGACAGGGCAGGACTGAAGCTTTCTTT. The rearrangement uses TRBV9 and TRBJ1-1, with 8 bases identical to TRBD1. The CDR3 runs to 15 residues. Germline CDR1 is SGDLS and CDR2 is YYNGEE. Trimming at V came to 0 bases and at J to 5 bases, leaving 6 bases not matched to a gene.

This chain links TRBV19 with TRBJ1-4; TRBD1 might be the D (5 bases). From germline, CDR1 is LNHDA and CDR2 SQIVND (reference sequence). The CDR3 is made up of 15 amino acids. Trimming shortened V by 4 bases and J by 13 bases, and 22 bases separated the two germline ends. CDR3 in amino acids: CASSTDSRASEGLFF. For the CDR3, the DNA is TGTGCCAGTAGTACCGACAGTAGGGCTTCCGAAGGACTGTTTTTT.

The CDR3: CASSLTETAIYEQYF. As DNA, the CDR3 is TGTGCCAGCAGCCTTACAGAGACAGCGATCTACGAGCAGTACTTC. The rearrangement links TRBV9 to TRBJ2-7, with D possibly being TRBD1 (5 bases). Trimming left V 4 bases short and J 3 bases short, with 17 bases between. The germline CDR1 and CDR2 sequences are SGDLS and YYNGEE. The CDR3 is 15 residues long.

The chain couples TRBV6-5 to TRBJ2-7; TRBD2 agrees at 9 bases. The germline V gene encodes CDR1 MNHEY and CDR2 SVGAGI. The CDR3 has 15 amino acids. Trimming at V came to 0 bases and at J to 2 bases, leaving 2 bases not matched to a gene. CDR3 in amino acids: CASSYSVAGAYEQYF. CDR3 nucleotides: TGTGCCAGCAGTTACTCAGTAGCGGGAGCCTACGAGCAGTACTTC.

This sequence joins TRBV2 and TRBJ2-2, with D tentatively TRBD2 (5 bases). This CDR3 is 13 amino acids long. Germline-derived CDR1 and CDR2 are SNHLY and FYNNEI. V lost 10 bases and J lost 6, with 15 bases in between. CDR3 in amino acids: CATTRENAGELFF. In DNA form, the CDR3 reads TGTGCCACCACGAGGGAGAATGCCGGGGAGCTGTTTTTT. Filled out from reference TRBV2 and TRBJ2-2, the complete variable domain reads EPEVTQTPSHQVTQMGQEVILRCVPISNHLYFYWYRQILGQKVEFLVSFYNNEISEKSEIFDDQFSVERPDGSNFTLKIRSTKLEDSAMYFCATTRENAGELFFGEGSRLTVL.

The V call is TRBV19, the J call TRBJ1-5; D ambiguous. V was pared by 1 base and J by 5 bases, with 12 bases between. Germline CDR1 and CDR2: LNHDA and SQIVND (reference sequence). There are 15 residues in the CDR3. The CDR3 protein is CASSIAFSSDQPQHF. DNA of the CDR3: TGTGCCAGTAGTATAGCTTTCAGTTCCGATCAGCCCCAGCATTTT.

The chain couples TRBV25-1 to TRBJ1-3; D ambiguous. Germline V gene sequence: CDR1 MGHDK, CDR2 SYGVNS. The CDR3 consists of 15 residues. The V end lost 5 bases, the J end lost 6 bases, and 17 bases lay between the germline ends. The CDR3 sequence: CASSISRGVENTIYF. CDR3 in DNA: TGTGCCAGCAGTATCTCCCGCGGGGTTGAAAACACCATATATTTT. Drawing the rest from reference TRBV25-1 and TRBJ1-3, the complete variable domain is EADIYQTPRYLVIGTGKKITLECSQTMGHDKMYWYQQDPGMELHLIHYSYGVNSTEKGDLSSESTVSRIRTEHFPLTLESARPSHTSQYLCASSISRGVENTIYFGEGSWLTVV.

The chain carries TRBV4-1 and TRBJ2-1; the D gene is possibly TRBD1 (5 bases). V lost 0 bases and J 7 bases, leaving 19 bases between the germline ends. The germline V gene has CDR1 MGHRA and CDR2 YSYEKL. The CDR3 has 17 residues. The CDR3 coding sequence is TGCGCCAGCAGCCAAGATCTCGTAGGGGCCCCATTTAATGAGCAGTTCTTC. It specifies CASSQDLVGAPFNEQFF.

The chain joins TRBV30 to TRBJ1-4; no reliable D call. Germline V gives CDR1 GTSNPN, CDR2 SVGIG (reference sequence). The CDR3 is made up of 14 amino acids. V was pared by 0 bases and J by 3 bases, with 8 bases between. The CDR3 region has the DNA TGTGCCTGGAGTGTACTGGGAGCTAATGAAAAACTGTTTTTT. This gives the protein CAWSVLGANEKLFF.

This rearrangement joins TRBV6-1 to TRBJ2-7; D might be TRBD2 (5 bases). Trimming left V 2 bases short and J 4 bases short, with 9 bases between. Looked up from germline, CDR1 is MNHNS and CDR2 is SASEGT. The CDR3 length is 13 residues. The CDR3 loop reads CASSEPRGYEQYF. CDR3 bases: TGTGCCAGCAGTGAACCTAGAGGGTACGAGCAGTACTTC.

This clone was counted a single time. In DNA form, the CDR3 reads TGTGCCAGCAGCTTGGAGACAGGGAGTTCACCCCTCCACTTT. Amino acids: CASSLETGSSPLHF. The rearrangement joins TRBV5-4 to TRBJ1-6; 7 nucleotides agree with TRBD1. With V trimmed by 0 bases and J by 9 bases, 3 bases remained unmatched. This CDR3 is built from 14 residues. Germline lookup yields CDR1 SGHNT and CDR2 YYREEE (reference sequence).

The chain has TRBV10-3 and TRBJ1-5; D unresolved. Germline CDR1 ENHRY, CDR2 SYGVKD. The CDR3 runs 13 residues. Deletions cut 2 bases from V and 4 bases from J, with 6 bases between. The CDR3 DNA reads TGTGCCATCAGTGAGATACAAAATCAGCCCCAGCATTTT. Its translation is CAISEIQNQPQHF.

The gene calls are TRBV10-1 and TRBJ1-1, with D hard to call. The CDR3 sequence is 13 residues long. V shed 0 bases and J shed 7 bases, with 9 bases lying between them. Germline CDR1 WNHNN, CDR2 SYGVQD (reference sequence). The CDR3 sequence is CASSESGTGEAFF. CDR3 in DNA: TGCGCCAGCAGTGAGTCTGGTACCGGTGAAGCTTTCTTT.

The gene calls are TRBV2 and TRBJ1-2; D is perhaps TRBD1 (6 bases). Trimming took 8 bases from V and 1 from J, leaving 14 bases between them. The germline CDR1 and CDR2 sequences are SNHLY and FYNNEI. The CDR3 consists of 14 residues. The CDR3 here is CASGWDTHNYGYTF. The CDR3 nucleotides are TGTGCCAGCGGATGGGACACCCATAACTATGGCTACACCTTC. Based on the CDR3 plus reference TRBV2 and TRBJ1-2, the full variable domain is EPEVTQTPSHQVTQMGQEVILRCVPISNHLYFYWYRQILGQKVEFLVSFYNNEISEKSEIFDDQFSVERPDGSNFTLKIRSTKLEDSAMYFCASGWDTHNYGYTFGSGTRLTVV.

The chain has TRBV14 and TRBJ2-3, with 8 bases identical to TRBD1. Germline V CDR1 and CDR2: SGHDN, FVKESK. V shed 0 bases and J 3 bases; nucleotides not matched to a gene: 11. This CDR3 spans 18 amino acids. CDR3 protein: CASSQEDSSDRETDTQYF. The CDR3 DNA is TGTGCCAGCAGCCAAGAAGATTCGTCGGACAGGGAAACAGATACGCAGTATTTT.

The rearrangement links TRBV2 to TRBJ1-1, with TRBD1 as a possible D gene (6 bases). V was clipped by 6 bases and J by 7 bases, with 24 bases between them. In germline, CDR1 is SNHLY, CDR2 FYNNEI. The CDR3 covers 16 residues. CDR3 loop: CASSATGVQGAVEAFF. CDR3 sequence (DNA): TGTGCCAGCAGCGCCACCGGCGTACAGGGAGCGGTTGAAGCTTTCTTT.

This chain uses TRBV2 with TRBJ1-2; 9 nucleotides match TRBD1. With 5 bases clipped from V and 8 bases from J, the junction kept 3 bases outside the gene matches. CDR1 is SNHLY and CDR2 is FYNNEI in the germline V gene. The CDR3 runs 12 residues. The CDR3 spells CASSSTGGGYTF. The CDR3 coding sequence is TGTGCCAGCAGTTCTACAGGGGGCGGCTACACCTTC. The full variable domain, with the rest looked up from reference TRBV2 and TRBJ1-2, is EPEVTQTPSHQVTQMGQEVILRCVPISNHLYFYWYRQILGQKVEFLVSFYNNEISEKSEIFDDQFSVERPDGSNFTLKIRSTKLEDSAMYFCASSSTGGGYTFGSGTRLTVV.

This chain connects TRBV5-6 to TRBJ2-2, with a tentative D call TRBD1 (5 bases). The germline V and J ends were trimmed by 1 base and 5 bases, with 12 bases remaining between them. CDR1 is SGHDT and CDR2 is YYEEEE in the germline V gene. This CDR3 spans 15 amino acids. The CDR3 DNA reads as TGTGCCAGCAGCTTGTTGGGGCAGTCAACCGGGGAGCTGTTTTTT. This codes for CASSLLGQSTGELFF.

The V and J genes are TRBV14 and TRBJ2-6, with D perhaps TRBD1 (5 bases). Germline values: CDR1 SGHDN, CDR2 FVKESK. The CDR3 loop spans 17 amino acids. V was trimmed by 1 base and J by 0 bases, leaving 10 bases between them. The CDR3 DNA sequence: TGTGCCAGCAGCCAAGTCAGGGTAGTCTCTGGGGCCAACGTCCTGACTTTC. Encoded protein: CASSQVRVVSGANVLTF.

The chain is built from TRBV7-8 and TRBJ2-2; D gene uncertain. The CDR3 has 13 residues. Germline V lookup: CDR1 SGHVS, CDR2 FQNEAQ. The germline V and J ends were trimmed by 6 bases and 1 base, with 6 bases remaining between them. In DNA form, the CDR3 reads TGTGCCAGCAGACGACAGAACACCGGGGAGCTGTTTTTT. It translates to CASRRQNTGELFF.

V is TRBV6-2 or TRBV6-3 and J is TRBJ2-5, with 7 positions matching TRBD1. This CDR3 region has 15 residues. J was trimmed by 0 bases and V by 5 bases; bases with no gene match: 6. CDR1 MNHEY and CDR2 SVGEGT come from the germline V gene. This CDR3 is CASSGPGQDQETQYF. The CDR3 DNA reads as TGTGCCAGCAGTGGCCCTGGACAGGACCAAGAGACCCAGTACTTC.

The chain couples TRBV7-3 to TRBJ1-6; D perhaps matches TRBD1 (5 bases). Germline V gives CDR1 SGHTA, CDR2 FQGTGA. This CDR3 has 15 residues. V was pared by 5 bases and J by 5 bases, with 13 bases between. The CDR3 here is CASSAQGRDNSPLHF. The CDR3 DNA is TGTGCCAGCAGCGCCCAGGGTCGCGATAATTCACCCCTCCACTTT.

The CDR3 region has the DNA TGCGCCAGCAGCTTGGAAGTGCAGGGGGCGCCTGGGGAGCTGTTTTTT. Translated, it gives CASSLEVQGAPGELFF. V is TRBV5-1 and J is TRBJ2-2; 8 bases agree with TRBD1. CDR3 length equals 16 residues. V lost 0 bases, J lost 8 bases, and 9 bases stayed unmatched. From germline, CDR1 is SGHRS and CDR2 YFSETQ.

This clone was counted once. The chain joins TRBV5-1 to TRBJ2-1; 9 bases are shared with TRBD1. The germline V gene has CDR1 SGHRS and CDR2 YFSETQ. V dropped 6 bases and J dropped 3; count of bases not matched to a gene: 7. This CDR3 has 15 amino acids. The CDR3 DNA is TGCGCCAGCACCATTGGGACAGGGAGCTACAATGAGCAGTTCTTC. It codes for CASTIGTGSYNEQFF.

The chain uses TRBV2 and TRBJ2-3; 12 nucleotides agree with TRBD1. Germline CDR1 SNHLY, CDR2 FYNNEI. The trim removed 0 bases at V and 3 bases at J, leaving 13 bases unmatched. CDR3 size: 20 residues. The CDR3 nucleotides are TGTGCCAGCAGTGAAGCAATATCCCTTGGGACAGGGGGCGGAACAGATACGCAGTATTTT. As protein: CASSEAISLGTGGGTDTQYF. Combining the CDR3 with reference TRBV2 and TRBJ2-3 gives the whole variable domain EPEVTQTPSHQVTQMGQEVILRCVPISNHLYFYWYRQILGQKVEFLVSFYNNEISEKSEIFDDQFSVERPDGSNFTLKIRSTKLEDSAMYFCASSEAISLGTGGGTDTQYFGPGTRLTVL.

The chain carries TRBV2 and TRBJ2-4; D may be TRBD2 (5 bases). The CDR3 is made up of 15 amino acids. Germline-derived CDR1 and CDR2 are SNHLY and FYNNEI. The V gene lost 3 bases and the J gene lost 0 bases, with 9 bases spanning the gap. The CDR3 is CASSDRGIAKNIQYF. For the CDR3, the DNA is TGTGCCAGCAGTGACAGAGGGATAGCCAAAAACATTCAGTACTTC.

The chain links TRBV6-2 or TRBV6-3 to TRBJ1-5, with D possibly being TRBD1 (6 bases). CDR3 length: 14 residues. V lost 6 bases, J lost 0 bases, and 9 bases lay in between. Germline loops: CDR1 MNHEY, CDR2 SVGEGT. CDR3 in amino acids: CASSRQVSNQPQHF. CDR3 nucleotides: TGTGCCAGCAGCCGACAGGTTAGCAATCAGCCCCAGCATTTT.

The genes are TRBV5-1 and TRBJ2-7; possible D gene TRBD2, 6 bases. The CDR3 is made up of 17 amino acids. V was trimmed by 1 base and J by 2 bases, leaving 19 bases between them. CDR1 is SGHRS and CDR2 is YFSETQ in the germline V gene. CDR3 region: CASSLSDDGTGTYEQYF. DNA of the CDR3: TGCGCCAGCAGCTTGTCGGACGACGGGACTGGGACCTACGAGCAGTACTTC.